A single count supports the clone carrying this T cell receptor beta chain. Its matching antigen is unknown. Regulatory T cells were sorted as CD4+CD25hiCD127low/negative. The entry originates in a study of B cell selection in AIRE deficiency. Libraries were prepared by immunoSEQ multiplex PCR; TCRdb keeps only in-frame clonotypes and omits some of them. The table includes under 20,000 clones, roughly 91% detected once. Study results and caveats: Of a few thousand shared Treg TCRbeta sequences, over 25% were healthy-only, approximately 9.9% patient-only. Shared Treg sequences were biased toward short CDR3s with few non-templated nucleotide insertions.

The sequence derives from a human donor in good health. Input material: CD4+CD25+ Tregs sorted from PBMCs.

For the CDR3, the DNA is TGTGCCAGCAGCCGGAATACAGGGTCCTACGAGCAGTACTTC. As protein: CASSRNTGSYEQYF. The chain joins TRBV7-9 to TRBJ2-7; D is possibly TRBD1 (6 bases). V was shortened by 5 bases and J by 1 base, with 12 bases between the two germline ends. Germline V lookup: CDR1 SEHNR, CDR2 FQNEAQ (reference sequence). This CDR3 comprises 14 residues.